Listed here is a single T cell receptor beta chain. The target antigen is unknown. The data were obtained in a study of Tregs in tolerant kidney transplant recipients. Whole-study results and caveats: Findings come from small patient numbers and require larger validation. Biological reproducibility was not directly addressed, but technical replication error appeared minimal. Expanding Tregs on activated donor B cells appeared to best identify donor-specific TCRbeta clones.

Some clones are missing from TCRdb's copy, which holds only in-frame ones; the method was immunoSEQ multiplex PCR. This sample has some 66,000 clones, with 92% found just once. Unstimulated Tregs (CD4+CD25+CD127-) and CD4+CD25- non-Tregs were sorted from PBMCs. Trimming removed 0 bases from V and 3 bases from J, with 9 bases in between. The CDR3 extends over 15 amino acids. The germline CDR1 and CDR2 sequences are LGHNA and YSLEER. The clonotype was recovered from a human donor who received a combined kidney and bone marrow transplant. This sample comprised CD8+ T cells from blood, obtained before the transplant. The chain employs TRBV4-3 and TRBJ2-1; weak D call: TRBD2 (6 bases). This CDR3 reads CASSQDLGLYNEQFF. The CDR3 bases are TGCGCCAGCAGCCAAGATTTGGGACTCTACAATGAGCAGTTCTTC.